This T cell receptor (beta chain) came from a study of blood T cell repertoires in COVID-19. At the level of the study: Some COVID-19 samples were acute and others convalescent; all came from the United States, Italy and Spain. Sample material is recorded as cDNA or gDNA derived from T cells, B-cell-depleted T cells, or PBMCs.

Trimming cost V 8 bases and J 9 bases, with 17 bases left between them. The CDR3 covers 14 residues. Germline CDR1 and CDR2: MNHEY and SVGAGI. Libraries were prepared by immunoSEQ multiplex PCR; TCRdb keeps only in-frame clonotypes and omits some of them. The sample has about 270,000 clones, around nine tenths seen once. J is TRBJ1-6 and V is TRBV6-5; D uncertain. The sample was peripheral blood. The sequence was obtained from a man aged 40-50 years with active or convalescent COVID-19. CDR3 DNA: TGTGCCAGCGGCTATCAAGGAGGCGGTTCACCCCTCCACTTT. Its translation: CASGYQGGGSPLHF.